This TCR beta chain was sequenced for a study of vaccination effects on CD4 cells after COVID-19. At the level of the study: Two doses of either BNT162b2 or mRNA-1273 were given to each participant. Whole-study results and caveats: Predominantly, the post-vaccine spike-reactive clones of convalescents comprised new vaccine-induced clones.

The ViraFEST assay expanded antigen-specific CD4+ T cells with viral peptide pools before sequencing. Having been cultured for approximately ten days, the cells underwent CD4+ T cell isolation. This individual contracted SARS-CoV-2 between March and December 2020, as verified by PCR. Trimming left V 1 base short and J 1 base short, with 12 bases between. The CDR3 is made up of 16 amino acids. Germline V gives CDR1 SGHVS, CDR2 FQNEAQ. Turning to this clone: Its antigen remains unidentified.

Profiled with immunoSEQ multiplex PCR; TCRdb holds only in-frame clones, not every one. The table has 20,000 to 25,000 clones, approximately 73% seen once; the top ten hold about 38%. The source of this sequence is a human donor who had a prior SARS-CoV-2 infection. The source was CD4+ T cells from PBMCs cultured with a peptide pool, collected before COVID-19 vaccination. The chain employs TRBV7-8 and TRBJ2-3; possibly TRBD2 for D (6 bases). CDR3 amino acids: CASSLVGGAGTDTQYF. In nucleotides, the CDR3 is TGTGCCAGCAGCTTAGTTGGAGGGGCCGGCACAGATACGCAGTATTTT.